A selection of T cell receptor beta chains follows, all from one sample in a study of ipilimumab plus nivolumab after autologous stem cell transplantation. Assay: immunoSEQ multiplex PCR; the TCRdb copy retains only in-frame clones and omits some. Here the sample spans 84,000 or so clones, 75% to 85% being singletons. Sequences were derived from PBMCs, sampled in a trial of ipilimumab plus nivolumab as post-transplant consolidation. The receptors here all came from a male donor with diffuse large B-cell lymphoma. The CDR3 runs from the conserved cysteine through the conserved F or W. The D gene is left open where the match is weak. A row's size may be missing; if present it is once, few, many or a size class.

>TRBV7-2|NA|TRBJ2-1|TRBD2
CASSLGLAGGLYNEQFF
TGTGCCAGCAGCTTAGGACTAGCGGGGGGCTTGTACAATGAGCAGTTCTTC
>TRBV10-3|NA|TRBJ1-5|NA
CAISESPGTLSNQPQHF
TGTGCCATCAGTGAGAGCCCCGGGACACTTAGCAATCAGCCCCAGCATTTT
>TRBV12-5|NA|TRBJ2-3|TRBD2
CASAPPSGEVDTQYF
TGTGCTAGTGCCCCTCCTAGCGGGGAGGTAGATACGCAGTATTTT
>TRBV5-1|NA|TRBJ2-5|TRBD2
CASSLEGLADSGETQYF
TGCGCCAGCAGCTTGGAGGGACTAGCGGACTCAGGGGAGACCCAGTACTTC
>TRBV11-2|NA|TRBJ1-1|NA
CASSPRTAMNTEAFF
TGTGCCAGCAGCCCCCGGACAGCCATGAACACTGAAGCTTTCTTT
>TRBV7-3|NA|TRBJ2-2|NA
CASSSPNSGELFF
TGTGCCAGCAGCTCCCCAAATTCCGGGGAGCTGTTTTTT
>TRBV13|NA|TRBJ1-3|NA
CASSYLGGGAQSGNTIYF
TGTGCCAGCAGCTACTTGGGAGGGGGTGCTCAATCTGGAAACACCATATATTTT
>TRBV5-1|NA|TRBJ1-6|NA
CASNRDYNSPLHF
TGCGCCAGCAACCGAGATTATAATTCACCCCTCCACTTT
>TRBV7-9|NA|TRBJ1-6|NA
CASSLGSGGNSPLHF
TGTGCCAGCAGCTTAGGGAGCGGGGGCAATTCACCCCTCCACTTT
>TRBV5-1|NA|TRBJ1-1|NA
CASSLLLRGSTEAFF
TGCGCCAGCAGCTTGCTACTAAGGGGGTCCACTGAAGCTTTCTTT
>TRBV7-9|many|TRBJ1-5|TRBD1
CAGDRMPLGTRPQHF
TGTGCCGGGGACAGGATGCCTCTGGGTACCAGGCCCCAGCATTTT
>TRBV6-5|NA|TRBJ2-7|TRBD2
CASSSGGPYEQYF
TGTGCCAGCTCTAGCGGGGGACCCTACGAGCAGTACTTC
>TRBV30|NA|TRBJ2-7|NA
CAWSKGSYEQYF
TGTGCCTGGAGTAAGGGCTCCTACGAGCAGTACTTC
>TRBV7-2|NA|TRBJ2-1|TRBD1
CASSQARTGTYNEQFF
TGTGCCAGCAGCCAGGCACGGACAGGAACCTACAATGAGCAGTTCTTC
>TRBV2|once|TRBJ2-4|NA
CASSAFNTKNIQYF
TGTGCCAGCAGCGCTTTTAATACCAAAAACATTCAGTACTTC
>TRBV4-2|NA|TRBJ2-1|TRBD2
CASSQVGLIGGGYNEQFF
TGTGCCAGCAGCCAAGTTGGGCTAATAGGCGGGGGATACAATGAGCAGTTCTTC
>TRBV12-5|NA|TRBJ2-1|NA
CASGYRLRTEQFF
TGTGCTAGTGGTTATCGCCTGCGGACTGAGCAGTTCTTC
>TRBV7-9|NA|TRBJ2-6|NA
CASSLGDYSGANVLTF
TGTGCCAGCAGCTTGGGGGATTACTCTGGGGCCAACGTCCTGACTTTC
>TRBV6-5|NA|TRBJ2-5|TRBD1
CASSQDRGRETQYF
TGTGCCAGCAGTCAAGACAGGGGACGAGAGACCCAGTACTTC
>TRBV6-6|NA|TRBJ2-1|NA
CASSPLLGRREQFF
TGTGCCAGCAGTCCCCTCTTAGGGCGACGTGAGCAGTTCTTC
>TRBV9|once|TRBJ2-1|NA
CASSARAILGNEQFF
TGTGCCAGCAGCGCCCGGGCCATCCTTGGGAATGAGCAGTTCTTC
>TRBV19|NA|TRBJ2-2|TRBD2
CASSALAGTNTGELFF
TGTGCCAGTAGTGCCTTAGCGGGGACGAACACCGGGGAGCTGTTTTTT
>TRBV7-2|NA|TRBJ2-7|NA
CASREILEQYF
TGTGCCAGCAGGGAAATTCTCGAGCAGTACTTC
>TRBV5-1|NA|TRBJ1-5|TRBD1
CASSPGDRANQPQHF
TGCGCCTCGTCGCCCGGGGACAGGGCGAATCAGCCCCAGCATTTT
>TRBV2|NA|TRBJ1-1|TRBD1
CASGGQGITEAFF
TGTGCCAGCGGAGGACAGGGGATCACTGAAGCTTTCTTT
>TRBV10-1|NA|TRBJ2-6|NA
CASSESNRRTELFSGANVLTF
TGCGCCAGCAGTGAGTCCAACCGGCGGACAGAACTTTTCTCTGGGGCCAACGTCCTGACTTTC
>TRBV7-6|NA|TRBJ1-5|NA
CASSKRQHQPQHF
TGTGCCAGCAGCAAGAGGCAGCATCAGCCCCAGCATTTT
>TRBV5-1|NA|TRBJ2-1|NA
CASSPGGVQAGNEQFF
TGCGCCAGCAGCCCGGGGGGCGTCCAAGCTGGGAATGAGCAGTTCTTC
>TRBV27|NA|TRBJ1-2|TRBD1
CASSFRDRGLHGYTF
TGTGCCAGCAGTTTCCGGGACAGGGGTTTGCATGGCTACACCTTC
>TRBV12-5|NA|TRBJ1-5|NA
CASGLVPEGQPQHF
TGTGCTAGTGGTTTGGTCCCCGAAGGTCAGCCCCAGCATTTT
>TRBV6-4|NA|TRBJ2-2|NA
CASSAGYDTGELFF
TGTGCCAGCAGTGCCGGGTACGACACCGGGGAGCTGTTTTTT
>TRBV6-6|NA|TRBJ2-1|NA
CASSYLGNEQFF
TGTGCCAGCAGTTACCTGGGCAATGAGCAGTTCTTC
>TRBV2|few|TRBJ2-7|NA
CASSRQEGEQYF
TGTGCCAGCAGTAGGCAGGAGGGCGAGCAGTACTTC
>TRBV5-1|NA|TRBJ1-1|NA
CASSPGGATLNTEAFF
TGCGCCAGCAGCCCGGGAGGGGCGACCCTGAACACTGAAGCTTTCTTT
>TRBV2|NA|TRBJ2-2|NA
CASSESRPTNTGELFF
TGTGCCAGCAGTGAATCAAGGCCAACGAACACCGGGGAGCTGTTTTTT
>TRBV5-1|few|TRBJ2-1|NA
CASTQGGASINEQFF
TGCGCCAGCACCCAGGGGGGGGCGTCCATCAATGAGCAGTTCTTC
>TRBV7-8|NA|TRBJ2-7|NA
CASSHRIYLNEQYF
TGTGCCAGCAGCCATAGGATCTACCTTAACGAGCAGTACTTC
>TRBV7-2|NA|TRBJ2-5|NA
CASSSQGRSPQETQYF
TGTGCCAGCAGCTCCCAGGGGAGGAGCCCTCAAGAGACCCAGTACTTC
>TRBV27|NA|TRBJ2-3|NA
CASSLSRLVTQYF
TGTGCCAGCAGTTTGTCACGATTGGTCACGCAGTATTTT
>TRBV19|NA|TRBJ1-3|TRBD1
CASSTPGQVAGNTIYF
TGTGCCAGTAGTACCCCCGGACAGGTTGCTGGAAACACCATATATTTT
>TRBV7-2|NA|TRBJ2-7|TRBD1
CASSMVRTGIYEQYF
TGTGCCAGCAGCATGGTCCGGACAGGAATCTACGAGCAGTACTTC
>TRBV2|NA|TRBJ2-1|TRBD1
CASSPDRVRVHEQFF
TGTGCCAGCAGTCCGGACAGGGTGAGGGTGCATGAGCAGTTCTTC
>TRBV14|NA|TRBJ1-6|NA
CASSQGSSYNSPLHF
TGTGCCAGCAGCCAAGGGAGCTCCTATAATTCACCCCTCCACTTT
>TRBV4-1|NA|TRBJ2-2|NA
CASSQQGRGGELFF
TGCGCCAGCAGCCAACAGGGGCGGGGCGGGGAGCTGTTTTTT
>TRBV5-1|NA|TRBJ2-5|TRBD1
CASSSYAGQAQETQYF
TGCGCCAGCAGCTCCTACGCAGGACAGGCCCAAGAGACCCAGTACTTC
>TRBV6-4|NA|TRBJ2-3|NA
CASSDFPTTDTQYF
TGTGCCAGCAGTGACTTCCCTACCACAGATACGCAGTATTTT
>TRBV19|NA|TRBJ1-2|TRBD1
CASSGGTDYYYGYTF
TGTGCCAGTAGTGGGGGGACAGACTATTACTATGGCTACACCTTC
>TRBV4-1|few|TRBJ2-7|TRBD2
CASSQVIPRGALTYEQYF
TGCGCCAGCAGCCAAGTCATACCGCGGGGGGCTTTAACCTACGAGCAGTACTTC
>TRBV9|NA|TRBJ1-5|NA
CASSDGLNPNQPQHF
TGTGCCAGCAGCGACGGACTTAATCCCAATCAGCCCCAGCATTTT
>TRBV6-1|NA|TRBJ2-6|NA
CASTSGVLTF
TGTGCCAGTACCTCGGGCGTCCTGACTTTC
>TRBV6-1|NA|TRBJ2-4|NA
CASSVRENNIQYF
TGTGCCAGCAGTGTTCGCGAAAATAACATTCAGTACTTC
>TRBV6-5|once|TRBJ1-5|TRBD1
CASRSQGSNQPQHF
TGTGCCAGCAGGTCACAGGGGAGCAATCAGCCCCAGCATTTT
>TRBV7-2|NA|TRBJ1-1|NA
CASSQSRNTEAFF
TGTGCCAGCAGCCAAAGCAGGAACACTGAAGCTTTCTTT